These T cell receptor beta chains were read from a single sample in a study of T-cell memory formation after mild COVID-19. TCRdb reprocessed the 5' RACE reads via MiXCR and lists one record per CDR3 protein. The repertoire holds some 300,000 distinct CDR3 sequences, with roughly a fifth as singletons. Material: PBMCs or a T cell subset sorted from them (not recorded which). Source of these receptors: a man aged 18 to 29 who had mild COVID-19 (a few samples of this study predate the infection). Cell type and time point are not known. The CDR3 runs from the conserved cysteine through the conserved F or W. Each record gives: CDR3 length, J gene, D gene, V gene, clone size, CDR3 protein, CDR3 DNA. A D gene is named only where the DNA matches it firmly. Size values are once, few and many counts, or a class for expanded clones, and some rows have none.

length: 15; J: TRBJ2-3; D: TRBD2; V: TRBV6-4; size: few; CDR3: CASSDGAGEADTQYF; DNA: TGTGCCAGCAGTGACGGGGCGGGGGAGGCAGATACGCAGTATTTT
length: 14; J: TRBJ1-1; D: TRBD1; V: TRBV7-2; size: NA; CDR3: CASSPPGRGPEAFF; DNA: TGTGCCAGCAGCCCACCAGGGAGGGGGCCTGAAGCTTTCTTT
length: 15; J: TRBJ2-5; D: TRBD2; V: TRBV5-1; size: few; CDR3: CASSLGGRSIGAQYF; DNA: TGCGCCAGCAGCTTGGGCGGGAGGTCCATCGGGGCCCAGTACTTC
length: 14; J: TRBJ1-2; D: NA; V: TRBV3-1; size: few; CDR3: CASSRGGGASGYTF; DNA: TGTGCCAGCAGCCGTGGTGGGGGTGCGAGCGGCTACACCTTC
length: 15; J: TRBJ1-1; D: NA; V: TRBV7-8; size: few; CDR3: CASSLMGLQNTEAFF; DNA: TGTGCCAGCAGCTTAATGGGACTGCAGAACACTGAAGCTTTCTTT
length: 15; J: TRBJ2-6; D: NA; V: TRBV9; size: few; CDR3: CASRGESSGANVLTF; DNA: TGTGCCAGCAGGGGGGAAAGCTCTGGGGCCAACGTCCTGACTTTC
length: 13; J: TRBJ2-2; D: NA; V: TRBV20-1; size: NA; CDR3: CSARDGNTGELFF; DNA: TGCAGTGCTAGGGACGGGAACACCGGGGAGCTGTTTTTT
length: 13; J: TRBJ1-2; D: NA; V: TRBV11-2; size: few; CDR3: CASSPGGVYGYTF; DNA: TGTGCCAGCAGCCCCGGGGGGGTCTATGGCTACACCTTC
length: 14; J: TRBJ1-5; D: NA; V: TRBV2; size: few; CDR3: CASSDGRDNQPQHF; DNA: TGTGCCAGCAGTGACGGCAGGGACAATCAGCCCCAGCATTTT
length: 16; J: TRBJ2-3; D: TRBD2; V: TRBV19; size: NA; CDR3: CASSIAGAGLTDTQYF; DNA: TGTGCCAGTAGTATAGCGGGAGCGGGGCTGACAGATACGCAGTATTTT
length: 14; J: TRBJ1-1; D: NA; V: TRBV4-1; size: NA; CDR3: CASSHPLLNTEAFF; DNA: TGCGCCAGCAGCCATCCGCTATTGAACACTGAAGCTTTCTTT
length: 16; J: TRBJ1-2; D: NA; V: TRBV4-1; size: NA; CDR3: CASSQLQVRSHYGYTF; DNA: TGCGCCAGCAGCCAACTTCAGGTCCGATCCCACTATGGCTACACCTTC
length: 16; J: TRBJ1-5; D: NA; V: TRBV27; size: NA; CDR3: CASSLSASGTNQPQHF; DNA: TGTGCCAGCAGTTTATCCGCCTCCGGGACAAACCAGCCCCAGCATTTT
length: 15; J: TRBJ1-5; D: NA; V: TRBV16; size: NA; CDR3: CASSQRGGAEQPQHF; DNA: TGTGCCAGCAGCCAAAGGGGAGGGGCTGAGCAGCCCCAGCATTTT
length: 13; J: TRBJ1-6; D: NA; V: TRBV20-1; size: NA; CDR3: CSAGGDTNSPLHF; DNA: TGCAGTGCTGGGGGGGACACTAATTCACCCCTCCACTTT
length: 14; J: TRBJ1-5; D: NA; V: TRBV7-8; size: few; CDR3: CASSLRWALQPQHF; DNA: TGTGCCAGCAGCTTAAGGTGGGCCCTCCAGCCCCAGCATTTT
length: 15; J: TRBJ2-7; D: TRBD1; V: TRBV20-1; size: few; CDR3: CSAPISGTGSYEQYF; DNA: TGCAGTGCTCCAATCTCCGGGACAGGTTCCTACGAGCAGTACTTC
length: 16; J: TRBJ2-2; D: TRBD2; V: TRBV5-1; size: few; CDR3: CASSPLAGGLTGELFF; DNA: TGCGCCAGCAGCCCTCTAGCGGGGGGGCTCACCGGGGAGCTGTTTTTT
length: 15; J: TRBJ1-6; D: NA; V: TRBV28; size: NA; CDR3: CASSLWGALGSPLHF; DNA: TGTGCCAGCAGTTTATGGGGGGCGCTGGGTTCACCCCTCCACTTT
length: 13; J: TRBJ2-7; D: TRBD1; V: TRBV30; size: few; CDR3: CAWRGTGGYEQYF; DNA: TGTGCCTGGAGAGGAACAGGGGGCTACGAGCAGTACTTC
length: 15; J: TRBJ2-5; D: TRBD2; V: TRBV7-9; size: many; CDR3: CASSPGLAGLETQYF; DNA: TGTGCCAGCAGCCCGGGACTAGCGGGGTTGGAGACCCAGTACTTC
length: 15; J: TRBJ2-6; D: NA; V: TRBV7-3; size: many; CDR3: CASSLLGAGANVLTF; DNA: TGTGCCAGCAGCTTACTCGGCGCTGGGGCCAACGTCCTGACTTTC
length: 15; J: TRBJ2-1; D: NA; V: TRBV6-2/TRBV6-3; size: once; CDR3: CASWPQGLANNEQFF; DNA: TGTGCCAGCTGGCCCCAGGGACTGGCCAACAATGAGCAGTTCTTC
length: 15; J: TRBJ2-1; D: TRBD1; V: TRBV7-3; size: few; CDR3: CASSPGQGVYNEQFF; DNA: TGTGCCAGCAGCCCCGGACAGGGGGTTTACAATGAGCAGTTCTTC
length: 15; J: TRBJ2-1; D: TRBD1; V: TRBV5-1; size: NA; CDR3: CASSPRDRVYNEQFF; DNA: TGCGCCAGCAGCCCCCGGGACAGGGTCTACAATGAGCAGTTCTTC
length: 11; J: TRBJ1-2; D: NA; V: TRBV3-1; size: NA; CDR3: CASSHGTGYTF; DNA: TGTGCCAGCAGCCATGGGACTGGCTACACCTTC
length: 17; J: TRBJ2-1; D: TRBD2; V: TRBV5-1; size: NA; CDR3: CASSPEIAGGRTNEQFF; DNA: TGCGCCAGCAGCCCCGAGATAGCGGGGGGGAGAACGAATGAGCAGTTCTTC
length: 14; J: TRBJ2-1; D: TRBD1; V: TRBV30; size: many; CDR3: CAVQGVRSYNEQFF; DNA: TGTGCCGTTCAGGGGGTCCGCTCCTACAATGAGCAGTTCTTC
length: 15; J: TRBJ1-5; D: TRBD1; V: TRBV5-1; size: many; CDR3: CASSLQGGGNQPQHF; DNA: TGCGCCAGCAGCTTACAGGGGGGGGGTAATCAGCCCCAGCATTTT
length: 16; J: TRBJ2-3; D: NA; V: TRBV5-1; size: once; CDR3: CASSLDNRASTDTQYF; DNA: TGCGCCAGCAGCTTGGACAACAGAGCGAGCACAGATACGCAGTATTTT
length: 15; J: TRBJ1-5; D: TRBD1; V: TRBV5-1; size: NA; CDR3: CASSRTGGEGQPQHF; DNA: TGCGCCAGCAGCAGAACAGGGGGCGAAGGTCAGCCCCAGCATTTT
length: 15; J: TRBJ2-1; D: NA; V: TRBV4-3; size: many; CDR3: CASSQGTSSYNEQFF; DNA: TGCGCCAGCAGCCAAGGCACGAGCTCCTACAATGAGCAGTTCTTC
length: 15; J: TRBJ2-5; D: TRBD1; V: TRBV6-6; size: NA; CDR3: CASQRQGASGETQYF; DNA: TGTGCCAGCCAAAGACAGGGGGCATCGGGGGAGACCCAGTACTTC
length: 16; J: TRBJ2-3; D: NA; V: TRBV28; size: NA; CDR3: CASPAPGRKGTDTQYF; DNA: TGTGCCAGCCCTGCCCCAGGGCGCAAGGGCACAGATACGCAGTATTTT
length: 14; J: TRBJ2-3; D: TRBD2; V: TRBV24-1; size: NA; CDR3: CATSGLAEADTQYF; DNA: TGTGCCACCAGTGGACTAGCGGAAGCAGATACGCAGTATTTT
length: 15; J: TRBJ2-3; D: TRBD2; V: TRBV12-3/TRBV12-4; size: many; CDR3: CASSSSAGGTDTQYF; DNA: TGTGCCAGCAGCTCAAGTGCGGGGGGCACAGATACGCAGTATTTT
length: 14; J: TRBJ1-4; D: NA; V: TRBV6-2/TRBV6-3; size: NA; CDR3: CASSYPGIDEKLFF; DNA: TGTGCCAGCAGTTACCCAGGGATCGACGAAAAACTGTTTTTT
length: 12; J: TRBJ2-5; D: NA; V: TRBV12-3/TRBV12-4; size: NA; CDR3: CASTTGRETQYF; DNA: TGTGCCAGCACCACAGGCCGAGAGACCCAGTACTTC
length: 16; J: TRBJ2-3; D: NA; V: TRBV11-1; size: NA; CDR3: CASSLPLAGSSDTQYF; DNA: TGTGCCAGCAGCTTACCTCTAGCTGGGAGTTCGGATACGCAGTATTTT
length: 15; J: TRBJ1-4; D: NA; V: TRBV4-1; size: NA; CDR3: CASSSPGRNNEKLFF; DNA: TGCGCCAGCAGCTCCCCGGGACGGAATAATGAAAAACTGTTTTTT
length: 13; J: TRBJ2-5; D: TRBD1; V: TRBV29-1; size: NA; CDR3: CSVATGGWETQYF; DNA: TGCAGCGTTGCAACAGGGGGCTGGGAGACCCAGTACTTC
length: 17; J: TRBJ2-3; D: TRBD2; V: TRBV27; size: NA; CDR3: CASSWGLAGGSVDTQYF; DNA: TGTGCCAGCAGCTGGGGCTTAGCGGGGGGCTCGGTAGATACGCAGTATTTT
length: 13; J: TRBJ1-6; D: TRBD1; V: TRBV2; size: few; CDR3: CASGDRGESPLHF; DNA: TGTGCCAGCGGGGACAGGGGGGAGTCACCCCTCCACTTT
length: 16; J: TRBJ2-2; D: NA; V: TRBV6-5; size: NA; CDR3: CASSYAPGVNTGELFF; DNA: TGTGCCAGCAGTTACGCTCCAGGGGTGAACACCGGGGAGCTGTTTTTT
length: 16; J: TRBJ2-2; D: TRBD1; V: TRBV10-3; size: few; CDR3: CAISVGGQPNTGELFF; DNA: TGTGCCATCAGTGTAGGGGGACAGCCGAACACCGGGGAGCTGTTTTTT